The clone carrying this T cell receptor (beta chain) was observed a handful of times. The junction and the germline gene differ at one end; a read error may be behind it. This CDR3 region has 18 residues. Germline loops: CDR1 MGHRA, CDR2 YSYEKL. These data are taken from a study of blood T cell repertoires in COVID-19. Method: immunoSEQ multiplex PCR; TCRdb's copy keeps in-frame clones and lacks some. The table lists 250,000 or so clones, approximately 86% of them singletons. The chain recombines TRBV4-1 with TRBJ1-1, with 7 bases matching TRBD1. Sequenced: peripheral blood. This sequence originates from a man aged 40-49 years with active or convalescent COVID-19. The CDR3 region has the DNA TGCGCCAGCAGCCAAGAGGGGGACAGACCCAAAGCGAACGCTGAAGCTTTCTTT. Encoded protein: CASSQEGDRPKANAEAFF.